This is a list of T cell receptor beta chains from one sample in a study of OX40 agonist ivuxolimab in advanced cancers. Libraries were prepared by immunoSEQ multiplex PCR; TCRdb keeps only in-frame clonotypes and omits some of them. Among around 100,000 clones listed, 86% were seen once. Sequencing was performed on CD4+ or CD8+ T cells sorted from blood, taken in a trial of the OX40 agonist ivuxolimab. The receptors come from an adult with an advanced solid tumor such as melanoma, head and neck, liver or kidney cancer. Both conserved end residues are part of each CDR3. A D gene is named only where the DNA matches it firmly. Where a row states a size, it is once, few, many or the class of an expanded clone; other rows omit it.

>TRBV5-6|NA|NA|TRBJ1-3
CASSPLQGPRNTIYF
TGTGCCAGCAGCCCCCTTCAGGGGCCCCGAAACACCATATATTTT
>TRBV25-1|NA|NA|TRBJ1-1
CASSELRTDSEAFF
TGTGCCAGCAGTGAATTGAGGACGGACAGCGAAGCTTTCTTT
>TRBV5-1|NA|NA|TRBJ1-2
CASSLGSTRQPIYGYTF
TGCGCCAGCAGCTTGGGATCGACGAGACAGCCAATCTATGGCTACACCTTC
>TRBV9|once|NA|TRBJ1-6
CASSMTPNSPLHF
TGTGCCAGCAGCATGACACCCAATTCACCCCTCCACTTT
>TRBV6-6|NA|NA|TRBJ1-2
CASSNREGNYGYTF
TGTGCCAGCAGCAACAGGGAGGGAAACTATGGCTACACCTTC
>TRBV5-4|NA|NA|TRBJ2-2
CASSWGNTGELFF
TGTGCCAGCAGCTGGGGGAACACCGGGGAGCTGTTTTTT
>TRBV27|NA|NA|TRBJ1-1
CASSLSPSRAAEAFF
TGTGCCAGCAGTTTATCACCGTCGAGGGCGGCCGAAGCTTTCTTT
>TRBV28|NA|TRBD1|TRBJ1-5
CASSLLPGQGKDQPQHF
TGTGCCAGCAGTTTACTTCCGGGACAGGGGAAAGATCAGCCCCAGCATTTT
>TRBV11-2|NA|NA|TRBJ2-7
CASSLDDLMQGSRYEQYF
TGTGCCAGCAGCTTAGACGATTTAATGCAGGGCTCTAGGTACGAGCAGTACTTC
>TRBV4-1|NA|TRBD1|TRBJ1-3
CASSLGSTQGASVYF
TGCGCCAGCAGCCTAGGCTCAACCCAGGGGGCCTCGGTATATTTT
>TRBV19|NA|NA|TRBJ2-3
CASSRTDTQYF
TGTGCCAGTAGTCGCACAGATACGCAGTATTTT
>TRBV5-4|NA|NA|TRBJ1-1
CASSLGRGRDTEAFF
TGTGCCAGCAGCTTGGGGCGGGGGCGAGACACTGAAGCTTTCTTT
>TRBV7-9|NA|NA|TRBJ1-2
CASSTALTGNYGYTF
TGTGCCAGCAGCACCGCCCTCACAGGGAACTATGGCTACACCTTC
>TRBV6-5|NA|TRBD1|TRBJ2-3
CASSGGQGSTDTQYF
TGTGCCAGCAGTGGGGGACAGGGGAGCACAGATACGCAGTATTTT
>TRBV30|NA|NA|TRBJ1-1
CASGWAPLTEAFF
TGTGCTTCCGGGTGGGCGCCGCTAACTGAAGCTTTCTTT
>TRBV27|NA|NA|TRBJ1-2
CASSLRPGDPYGYTF
TGTGCCAGCAGTTTAAGGCCAGGGGACCCTTATGGCTACACCTTC
>TRBV9|NA|NA|TRBJ2-7
CASSVALQDSYEQYF
TGTGCCAGCAGCGTAGCCCTACAGGACTCCTACGAGCAGTACTTC
>TRBV11-1|NA|NA|TRBJ1-1
CASSLVRGTEAFF
TGTGCCAGCAGCTTAGTGCGAGGCACTGAAGCTTTCTTT
>TRBV6-5|NA|NA|TRBJ1-1
CASSYSGEVNTEAFF
TGTGCCAGCAGTTACTCGGGGGAAGTAAACACTGAAGCTTTCTTT
>TRBV19|few|NA|TRBJ1-5
CASSMGKGDQPQHF
TGTGCCAGTAGTATGGGCAAGGGTGATCAGCCCCAGCATTTT
>TRBV19|NA|NA|TRBJ1-2
CASSMRLGSRDVNGYTF
TGTGCCAGTAGTATGCGTCTCGGGTCCCGGGACGTAAATGGCTACACCTTC
>TRBV18|NA|NA|TRBJ2-7
CASSRGSYRQGSEQYF
TGTGCCAGCTCACGAGGGTCGTATCGTCAGGGTTCCGAGCAGTACTTC
>TRBV19|NA|TRBD2|TRBJ2-1
CASSRSSGSSYNEQFF
TGTGCCAGTAGCAGATCTAGCGGGAGCTCCTACAATGAGCAGTTCTTC
>TRBV7-3|once|TRBD2|TRBJ2-1
CASSLAGTTNNEQFF
TGTGCCAGCAGCTTAGCCGGGACTACTAACAATGAGCAGTTCTTC
>TRBV4-1|NA|NA|TRBJ2-1
CASSQSPTQEYEQFF
TGCGCCAGCAGCCAAAGTCCAACCCAAGAGTATGAGCAGTTCTTC
>TRBV7-8|NA|TRBD1|TRBJ1-5
CASRKTGNNQPQHF
TGTGCCAGCAGAAAGACAGGGAACAATCAGCCCCAGCATTTT
>TRBV9|NA|TRBD1|TRBJ1-1
CASSGGGTGDSRNTEAFF
TGTGCCAGCAGCGGAGGGGGGACAGGGGATTCGAGAAACACTGAAGCTTTCTTT
>TRBV2|NA|NA|TRBJ1-2
CASSAENYGYTF
TGTGCCAGCAGCGCAGAGAACTATGGCTACACCTTC
>TRBV7-2|NA|NA|TRBJ2-5
CASSLQGWDQETQYF
TGTGCCAGCAGCTTACAGGGCTGGGACCAAGAGACCCAGTACTTC
>TRBV7-6|NA|NA|TRBJ2-1
CASSVNNEQFF
TGTGCCAGCAGCGTAAACAATGAGCAGTTCTTC
>TRBV21-1|few|NA|TRBJ2-5
CASSKVRGPQETQYF
TGTGCCAGCAGCAAAGTTAGGGGGCCCCAAGAGACCCAGTACTTC
>TRBV6-6|NA|NA|TRBJ2-2
CASSHRAGASTGELFF
TGTGCCAGCAGTCACCGGGCGGGGGCTAGCACCGGGGAGCTGTTTTTT
>TRBV7-2|NA|TRBD2|TRBJ2-1
CASSLMGLAGGSQFF
TGTGCCAGCAGCTTAATGGGACTAGCGGGGGGGTCGCAGTTCTTC
>TRBV7-9|NA|NA|TRBJ1-1
CASSLQGSMNTEAFF
TGTGCCAGCAGCCTACAGGGCAGCATGAACACTGAAGCTTTCTTT
>TRBV27|NA|NA|TRBJ2-3
CASSLKSRDTQYF
TGTGCCAGCAGTTTGAAATCCCGAGATACGCAGTATTTT
>TRBV27|NA|NA|TRBJ1-1
CASRGERGTEAFF
TGTGCCAGCAGGGGAGAACGGGGCACTGAAGCTTTCTTT
>TRBV6-5|once|NA|TRBJ2-7
CASSYPGPEQYF
TGTGCCAGCAGTTATCCCGGCCCCGAGCAGTACTTC
>TRBV5-6|NA|TRBD1|TRBJ1-1
CASSSRTGAYTEAFF
TGTGCCAGCAGCTCTAGGACAGGGGCTTACACTGAAGCTTTCTTT
>TRBV9|NA|TRBD1|TRBJ2-1
CASSPTGSSYNEQFF
TGTGCCAGCAGCCCGACAGGGAGCTCCTACAATGAGCAGTTCTTC
>TRBV18|NA|NA|TRBJ1-2
CASSTKPEGYTF
TGTGCCAGTTCAACGAAACCCGAGGGCTACACCTTC
>TRBV11-2|NA|NA|TRBJ2-3
CASSLVGGVATDTQYF
TGTGCCAGCAGCTTAGTTGGCGGGGTGGCGACAGATACGCAGTATTTT
>TRBV13|few|NA|TRBJ1-2
CASSPTGKTGYTF
TGTGCCAGCAGCCCCACAGGGAAAACCGGCTACACCTTC
>TRBV30|NA|NA|TRBJ2-3
CAGGTTDTQYF
TGTGCTGGGGGGACCACAGATACGCAGTATTTT
>TRBV30|NA|NA|TRBJ1-1
CAWSPYVEAFF
TGTGCCTGGAGTCCGTATGTTGAAGCTTTCTTT
>TRBV10-3|NA|TRBD1|TRBJ1-1
CAISVGGERTEAFF
TGTGCCATCAGTGTAGGGGGCGAAAGGACTGAAGCTTTCTTT
>TRBV6-5|NA|NA|TRBJ2-2
CASSSVAGELFF
TGTGCCAGCAGCTCGGTAGCCGGGGAGCTGTTTTTT
>TRBV4-1|NA|NA|TRBJ1-5
CASSQEGKIQPQHF
TGCGCCAGCAGCCAAGAAGGGAAGATTCAGCCCCAGCATTTT
>TRBV29-1|once|NA|TRBJ2-7
CSVEISSNKSPYEQYF
TGCAGCGTTGAAATATCTAGTAACAAAAGTCCCTACGAGCAGTACTTC
>TRBV14|NA|NA|TRBJ2-2
CASSRNSVAGGLFF
TGTGCCAGCAGCCGGAATAGCGTAGCTGGAGGGCTGTTTTTT
>TRBV7-2|NA|NA|TRBJ2-6
CASSFGGPGANVLTF
TGTGCCAGCAGCTTCGGGGGCCCGGGGGCCAACGTCCTGACTTTC
>TRBV20-1|NA|NA|TRBJ2-5
CSARQETQYF
TGCAGTGCCAGGCAAGAGACCCAGTACTTC
>TRBV19|NA|NA|TRBJ1-5
CASSMGAANQPQHF
TGTGCCAGTAGTATGGGGGCCGCAAATCAGCCCCAGCATTTT
>TRBV5-1|NA|NA|TRBJ2-2
CATRFGTAVGTGELFF
TGCGCCACCAGATTCGGGACTGCCGTGGGCACCGGGGAGCTGTTTTTT
>TRBV4-3|NA|TRBD1|TRBJ1-2
CASSQDLLWDRGPYGYTF
TGCGCCAGCAGCCAAGATCTTCTATGGGACAGGGGGCCTTATGGCTACACCTTC
>TRBV9|NA|NA|TRBJ2-7
CASSVDRTPYEQYF
TGTGCCAGCAGCGTAGACAGGACCCCCTACGAGCAGTACTTC
>TRBV27|NA|NA|TRBJ1-2
CASSSGVNGYTF
TGTGCCAGCAGTTCCGGAGTGAATGGCTACACCTTC
>TRBV7-2|few|NA|TRBJ2-3
CASSYSSTDTQYF
TGTGCCAGCAGCTATTCTAGCACAGATACGCAGTATTTT